What follows are 3 T cell receptor beta chains derived from one specimen sequenced in a study of cytomegalovirus exposure and HLA in healthy donors. Primers: 60 Vbeta forward and 13 Jbeta reverse. TCRdb keeps only in-frame clones here, not all; method: immunoSEQ multiplex PCR. This table has over 150,000 clones, roughly 80% appearing once. The sequencing sample was made of PBMCs. The receptors here all came from a woman between 40 and 55 years old in good health and CMV-seronegative.

The chain is built from TRBV7-9 and TRBJ1-1; a possible D gene is TRBD1 (5 bases). The CDR3 contains 13 residues. Germline CDR1 SEHNR, CDR2 FQNEAQ (reference sequence). Deletions cut 0 bases from V and 7 bases from J, with 9 bases between. CDR3 bases: TGTGCCAGCAGCTTAGCGCTCGGGGGTGAAGCTTTCTTT. Translating gives CASSLALGGEAFF.

The genes are TRBV5-1 and TRBJ2-7; tentatively, D is TRBD2 (6 bases). Trimming stripped 7 bases from V and 0 bases from J, with 14 bases between. Germline CDR1 reads SGHRS; CDR2 reads YFSETQ. CDR3 length equals 14 residues. The CDR3 bases are TGCGCCAGCCGGTTTGGAGGGGACTCCTACGAGCAGTACTTC. Protein sequence: CASRFGGDSYEQYF.

This rearrangement joins TRBV5-1 to TRBJ2-7; D is uncertain. The CDR3 is 15 residues long. V shed 0 bases and J shed 1 base, with 11 bases lying between them. Looked up from germline, CDR1 is SGHRS and CDR2 is YFSETQ. CDR3 loop: CASSLAPGLSYEQYF. The CDR3 region has the DNA TGCGCCAGCAGCTTGGCCCCGGGTCTTTCCTACGAGCAGTACTTC.